This TCR beta chain stems from a study of T cell changes during pregnancy in multiple sclerosis. TCRdb keeps only in-frame clones here, not all; method: immunoSEQ multiplex PCR. The sample shows fewer than 30,000 clones, around 94% of them seen only once. Trimming removed 3 bases from V and 1 base from J, with 9 bases in between. Germline values: CDR1 SNHLY, CDR2 FYNNEI. This CDR3 has 14 amino acids. The chain has TRBV2 and TRBJ1-1; possibly TRBD1 for D (6 bases). Material: CD8+ T cells from peripheral blood mononuclear cells, obtained before pregnancy. The clonotype comes from a female donor with multiple sclerosis, enrolled in a pregnancy study. CDR3: CASSEATGNTEAFF. The CDR3, as DNA: TGTGCCAGCAGTGAGGCGACAGGGAACACTGAAGCTTTCTTT.